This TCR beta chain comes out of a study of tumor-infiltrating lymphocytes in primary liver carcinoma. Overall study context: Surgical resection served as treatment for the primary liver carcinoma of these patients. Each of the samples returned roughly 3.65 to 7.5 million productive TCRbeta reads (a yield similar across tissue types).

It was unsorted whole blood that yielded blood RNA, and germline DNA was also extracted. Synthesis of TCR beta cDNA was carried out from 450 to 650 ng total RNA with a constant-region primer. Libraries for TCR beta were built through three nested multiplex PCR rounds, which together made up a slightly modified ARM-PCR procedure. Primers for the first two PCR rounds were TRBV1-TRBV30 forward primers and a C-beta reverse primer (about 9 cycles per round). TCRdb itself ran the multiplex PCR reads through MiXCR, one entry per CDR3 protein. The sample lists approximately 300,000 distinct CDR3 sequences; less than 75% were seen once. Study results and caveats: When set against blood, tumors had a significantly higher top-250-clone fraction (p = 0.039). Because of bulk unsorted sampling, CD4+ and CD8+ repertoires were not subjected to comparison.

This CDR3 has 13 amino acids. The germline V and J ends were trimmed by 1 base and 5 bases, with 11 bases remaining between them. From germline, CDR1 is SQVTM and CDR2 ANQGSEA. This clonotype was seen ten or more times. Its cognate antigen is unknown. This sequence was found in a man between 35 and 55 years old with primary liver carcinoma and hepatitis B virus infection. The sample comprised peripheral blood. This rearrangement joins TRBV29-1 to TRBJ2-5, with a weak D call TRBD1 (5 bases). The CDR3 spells CSVEGQGRETQYF. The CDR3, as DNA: TGCAGCGTTGAAGGTCAGGGCCGTGAGACCCAGTACTTC.